This T cell receptor (beta chain) appears in the sequencing data of a study of T-cell reconstitution after alpha-beta-depleted transplantation in children (TCRdb year 2016). Concerning the study at large: The study quantitatively tracked T-cell immune reconstitution after TCRalphabeta/CD19-depleted allogeneic hematopoietic cell transplantation in children using TCR repertoire profiling.

This clonotype showed up just a few times. The antigen this receptor binds is unknown. No much larger clone is present one base from it, and per-base qualities are unavailable. According to the germline V gene, CDR1 reads KGHSH and CDR2 reads LQKENI. The cysteine opens and the valine closes a CDR3 of 14 amino acids. The entry retains the CDR3 DNA only, 42 bases that are in frame from base 1. V drops 0 bases and J drops 4 bases, leaving 10 bases in between. Library preparation used PCR. The sample was run on an Illumina HiSeq 2500. To normalize quantification of the TCRbeta repertoire, the TCR libraries were built with molecular barcoding that relied on unique molecular identifiers. TCRdb trimmed the raw reads at Q25, called clones with MiXCR and kept productive beta chains. Every distinct CDR3 protein forms one entry, paired with its most common genes and DNA. For this sample the table gives around 480,000 distinct CDR3 sequences, of which approximately 29% were detected only once. The ten biggest clones cover roughly 2.5% of the sample.

This receptor was identified in a human donor who donated a stem cell graft to a child with aplastic anemia. The sequence joins TRBV18 to TRBJ2-7; the D gene cannot be named for sure. The input for sequencing was PBMCs from the stem cell graft donor, taken from the stem cell graft. Here is the DNA: TGTGCCAGCTCACCACCGGGGTTGGCGTACGAGCAGTACGTC. Its product reads: CASSPPGLAYEQYV.